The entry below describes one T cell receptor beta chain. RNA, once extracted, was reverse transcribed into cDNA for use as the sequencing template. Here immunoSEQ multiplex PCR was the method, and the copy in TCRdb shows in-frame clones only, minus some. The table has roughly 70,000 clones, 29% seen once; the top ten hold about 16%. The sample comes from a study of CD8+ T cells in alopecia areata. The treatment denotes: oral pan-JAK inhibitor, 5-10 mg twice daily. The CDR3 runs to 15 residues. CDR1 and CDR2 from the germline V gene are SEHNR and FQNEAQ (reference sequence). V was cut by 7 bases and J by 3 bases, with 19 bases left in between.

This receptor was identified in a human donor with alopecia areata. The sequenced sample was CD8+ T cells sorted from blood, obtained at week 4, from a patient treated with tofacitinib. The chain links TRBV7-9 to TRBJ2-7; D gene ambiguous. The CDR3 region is CASINSTLGNYEQYF. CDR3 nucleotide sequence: TGTGCCAGCATTAACAGTACTCTCGGAAACTACGAGCAGTACTTC. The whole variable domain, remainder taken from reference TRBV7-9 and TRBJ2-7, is DTGVSQNPRHKITKRGQNVTFRCDPISEHNRLYWYRQTLGQGPEFLTYFQNEAQLEKSRLLSDRFSAERPKGSFSTLEIQRTEQGDSAMYLCASINSTLGNYEQYFGPGTRLTVT.